A selection of T cell receptor beta chains follows, all from one sample in a study of T cells in Graves' hyperthyroidism and ophthalmopathy. In TCRdb, the multiplex PCR reads were re-called with MiXCR into one record per CDR3 protein. The top ten hold approximately 7.8% of the sample, which has roughly 290,000 distinct CDR3 sequences, more than 10% seen once. The material sequenced was blood. The source is a woman aged 25 to 45 with Graves' hyperthyroidism that later progressed to Graves' ophthalmopathy. CDR3s include the opening cysteine and the closing phenylalanine or tryptophan. A D gene is named only where the DNA matches it firmly. Size tells how often a clone was seen (once, few, many) or the class of an expanded clone, and some rows leave it out.

cdr3_nt: TGTGCCAGCAGCTTAGCCACCAGCAGAGACCCCTACGAGCAGTACTTC
cdr3_aa: CASSLATSRDPYEQYF
v_call: TRBV13
j_call: TRBJ2-7
d_call: NA
clone_size: many

cdr3_nt: TGTGCCAGTAGTGGCCGCCAGAACACTGAAGCTTTCTTT
cdr3_aa: CASSGRQNTEAFF
v_call: TRBV19
j_call: TRBJ1-1
d_call: NA
clone_size: many

cdr3_nt: TGTGCCAGCCGGGGGCCGAACACTGAAGCTTTCTTT
cdr3_aa: CASRGPNTEAFF
v_call: TRBV18
j_call: TRBJ1-1
d_call: NA
clone_size: many

cdr3_nt: TGTGCCAGCAGAGGGCTAGCGGACTCCTACAATGAGCAGTTCTTC
cdr3_aa: CASRGLADSYNEQFF
v_call: TRBV7-9
j_call: TRBJ2-1
d_call: TRBD2
clone_size: many

cdr3_nt: TGTGCCAGCAGACGTAGTAGCGGTCACTCCTACAATGAGCAGTTCTTC
cdr3_aa: CASRRSSGHSYNEQFF
v_call: TRBV28
j_call: TRBJ2-1
d_call: NA
clone_size: many

cdr3_nt: TGTGCCACCAGTGACGGCTCAACTAATGAAAAACTGTTTTTT
cdr3_aa: CATSDGSTNEKLFF
v_call: TRBV24-1
j_call: TRBJ1-4
d_call: NA
clone_size: many

cdr3_nt: TGTGCCAGCAGCCCGACTAGCGGGAGATGGGAGCTGTTTTTT
cdr3_aa: CASSPTSGRWELFF
v_call: TRBV12-3/TRBV12-4
j_call: TRBJ2-2
d_call: TRBD2
clone_size: many

cdr3_nt: TGTGCCAGCACCGTAGCGGGAGCGCCCTACGAGCAGTACTTC
cdr3_aa: CASTVAGAPYEQYF
v_call: TRBV6-1
j_call: TRBJ2-7
d_call: TRBD2
clone_size: many

cdr3_nt: TGTGCCAGCAGCTTACTGAGGGAGCAGTTCTTC
cdr3_aa: CASSLLREQFF
v_call: TRBV7-2
j_call: TRBJ2-1
d_call: NA
clone_size: many

cdr3_nt: TGTGCCAGCAGACGGGGGGCTTGGGCCACAGATACGCAGTATTTT
cdr3_aa: CASRRGAWATDTQYF
v_call: TRBV6-1
j_call: TRBJ2-3
d_call: NA
clone_size: NA

cdr3_nt: TGTGCCAGCAGTTTAAGCGTCCATGAGCAGTTCTTC
cdr3_aa: CASSLSVHEQFF
v_call: TRBV12-3/TRBV12-4
j_call: TRBJ2-1
d_call: NA
clone_size: many

cdr3_nt: TGTGCCAGCAGTGCCTTACATGGGAACACCATATATTTT
cdr3_aa: CASSALHGNTIYF
v_call: TRBV6-1
j_call: TRBJ1-3
d_call: NA
clone_size: NA

cdr3_nt: TGTGCCAGCAGTGTAGCCGTTGACAATGAGCAGTTCTTC
cdr3_aa: CASSVAVDNEQFF
v_call: TRBV6-1
j_call: TRBJ2-1
d_call: NA
clone_size: few

cdr3_nt: TGTGCCAGCAGCTCACCGACATTAAGGACCTACGAGCAGTACTTC
cdr3_aa: CASSSPTLRTYEQYF
v_call: TRBV7-2
j_call: TRBJ2-7
d_call: NA
clone_size: many

cdr3_nt: TGTGCCAGCACCCCGGGGGGAATGGGTTCCAAAAACATTCAGTACTTC
cdr3_aa: CASTPGGMGSKNIQYF
v_call: TRBV12-3/TRBV12-4
j_call: TRBJ2-4
d_call: TRBD2
clone_size: many

cdr3_nt: TGTGCCAGTAGTATAGGCGGGATTGCCGCATACGAGCAGTACTTC
cdr3_aa: CASSIGGIAAYEQYF
v_call: TRBV19
j_call: TRBJ2-7
d_call: NA
clone_size: NA

cdr3_nt: TGTGCCAGCAGTTACTCGACGGGAGCTTTCTTT
cdr3_aa: CASSYSTGAFF
v_call: TRBV6-2/TRBV6-3
j_call: TRBJ1-1
d_call: NA
clone_size: many

cdr3_nt: TGCAGTGCCTCGTCTCTAGCGGGAGCCAACGAGCAGTACTTC
cdr3_aa: CSASSLAGANEQYF
v_call: TRBV20-1
j_call: TRBJ2-7
d_call: TRBD2
clone_size: many

cdr3_nt: TGTGCCAGCAGTTTAGCGTCTCACAATCAGCCCCAGCATTTT
cdr3_aa: CASSLASHNQPQHF
v_call: TRBV12-3/TRBV12-4
j_call: TRBJ1-5
d_call: NA
clone_size: many

cdr3_nt: TGTGCCAGCAGCCCAAGGACAGGGGGCTACACCTTC
cdr3_aa: CASSPRTGGYTF
v_call: TRBV5-8
j_call: TRBJ1-2
d_call: TRBD1
clone_size: few

cdr3_nt: TGTGCCAGCAGACCAGCCGGGACAGGGCCCTACAATGAGCAGTTCTTC
cdr3_aa: CASRPAGTGPYNEQFF
v_call: TRBV7-2
j_call: TRBJ2-1
d_call: TRBD1
clone_size: NA

cdr3_nt: TGCGCCAGCAGTCGGACTTATGGCAATCAGCCCCAGCATTTT
cdr3_aa: CASSRTYGNQPQHF
v_call: TRBV4-3
j_call: TRBJ1-5
d_call: NA
clone_size: NA

cdr3_nt: TGTGCCAGCTCCCCCGGAGACGGGTCCTACAATGAGCAGTTCTTC
cdr3_aa: CASSPGDGSYNEQFF
v_call: TRBV18
j_call: TRBJ2-1
d_call: NA
clone_size: many

cdr3_nt: TGTGCCTGGAGCGGGGGACGTATTGAAGCTTTCTTT
cdr3_aa: CAWSGGRIEAFF
v_call: TRBV30
j_call: TRBJ1-1
d_call: NA
clone_size: many

cdr3_nt: TGTGCCACCAATCGGACAGAGAAAAGCTCCTACGAGCAGTACTTC
cdr3_aa: CATNRTEKSSYEQYF
v_call: TRBV24-1
j_call: TRBJ2-7
d_call: NA
clone_size: few

cdr3_nt: TGTGCCAGCAGCCGTCTACCAGGACAGGGGTCCCACGAGCAGTACTTC
cdr3_aa: CASSRLPGQGSHEQYF
v_call: TRBV11-2
j_call: TRBJ2-7
d_call: TRBD1
clone_size: many

cdr3_nt: TGTGCCAGCAGAGCGACAACGAACACTGAAGCTTTCTTT
cdr3_aa: CASRATTNTEAFF
v_call: TRBV6-2/TRBV6-3
j_call: TRBJ1-1
d_call: NA
clone_size: NA

cdr3_nt: TGCAGTGCTAGGGGAGCGGACTACAATGAGCAGTTCTTC
cdr3_aa: CSARGADYNEQFF
v_call: TRBV20-1
j_call: TRBJ2-1
d_call: NA
clone_size: many

cdr3_nt: TGTGCCAGCAGCACCCGACAGGGAATGGGGAAAGCTTTCTTT
cdr3_aa: CASSTRQGMGKAFF
v_call: TRBV14
j_call: TRBJ1-1
d_call: TRBD1
clone_size: NA

cdr3_nt: TGTGCCAGCAGCTTATTGCCCCACACAGATACGCAGTATTTT
cdr3_aa: CASSLLPHTDTQYF
v_call: TRBV7-3
j_call: TRBJ2-3
d_call: NA
clone_size: many